The 8 T cell receptor beta chains listed next were all sequenced from one sample in a study of shared clonotypes between healthy human individuals. The protocol was immunoSEQ multiplex PCR, while the TCRdb copy is restricted to in-frame clones and leaves out a portion. The sample carries more than 2,000,000 clones, 93% recorded once. Sequencing was carried out using naive CD4+ T cells from PBMCs. Subset reported: CD45RA+ positively selected. These receptors originate from a young man in good health. Some clones in this sample may be carry-over from other donors' samples.

The V and J genes are TRBV7-2 and TRBJ2-1; perhaps TRBD1 as D (5 bases). V was shortened by 6 bases and J by 6 bases, with 12 bases between the two germline ends. CDR3 length: 13 residues. Germline lookup yields CDR1 SGHTA and CDR2 FQGNSA. The CDR3 DNA reads TGTGCCAGCAGTCGGGCAGGGTCCAATGAGCAGTTCTTC. It encodes CASSRAGSNEQFF.

In its sample, this clone was seen once. This chain uses TRBV28 with TRBJ1-1, with a weak D call TRBD1 (5 bases). Germline V gene data show CDR1 as MDHEN and CDR2 as SYDVKM. Trimming cost V 7 bases and J 0 bases, with 15 bases left between them. The length of the CDR3 is 15 residues. CDR3 nucleotide sequence: TGTGCCAGCACGGGACGGATTAAGTTGAACACTGAAGCTTTCTTT. Encoded protein: CASTGRIKLNTEAFF. Full variable domain (rest looked up from reference TRBV28 and TRBJ1-1): DVKVTQSSRYLVKRTGEKVFLECVQDMDHENMFWYRQDPGLGLRLIYFSYDVKMKEKGDIPEGYSVSREKKERFSLILESASTNQTSMYLCASTGRIKLNTEAFFGQGTRLTVV.

Notes on this clone: Other DNA sequences of this sample code for an identical CDR3. This chain uses TRBV18 with TRBJ2-7, with D unresolved. Looked up from germline, CDR1 is KGHSH and CDR2 is LQKENI. The V gene lost 3 bases and the J gene lost 3 bases, with 9 bases spanning the gap. The CDR3 contains 13 residues. CDR3 nucleotides: TGTGCCAGCTCACCCTACTCAAGCTACGAGCAGTACTTC. Its translation: CASSPYSSYEQYF.

The CDR3 sequence: CASSSYRGNTEAFF. CDR3 DNA: TGTGCCAGCAGTTCCTACAGGGGGAACACTGAAGCTTTCTTT. The chain employs TRBV27 and TRBJ1-1; TRBD1 aligns across 7 bases. J lost 1 base, V lost 4 bases, and 3 bases had no gene match. This CDR3 contains 14 residues. Germline loops: CDR1 MNHEY, CDR2 SMNVEV (reference sequence).

The rearrangement links TRBV5-4 to TRBJ2-7, with D perhaps TRBD2 (6 bases). V shed 2 bases and J shed 1 base, with 10 bases lying between them. The CDR3 sequence is 14 residues long. In germline, CDR1 is SGHNT, CDR2 YYREEE (reference sequence). The CDR3 protein is CASSLGTESYEQYF. As DNA, the CDR3 is TGTGCCAGCAGCTTAGGGACTGAGTCCTACGAGCAGTACTTC.

This chain links TRBV11-3 with TRBJ2-7, with TRBD2 matching over 8 bases. V gave up 3 bases and J gave up 0 bases; unmatched junction bases: 10. CDR1 and CDR2 from the germline V gene are SGHNT and YENEEA. The CDR3 extends over 17 amino acids. CDR3 loop: CASSLGWERGNSYEQYF. CDR3 coding DNA: TGTGCCAGCAGCTTGGGCTGGGAGCGGGGGAACTCCTACGAGCAGTACTTC. Looking up the rest from reference TRBV11-3 and TRBJ2-7 gives the full variable domain: EAGVVQSPRYKIIEKKQPVAFWCNPISGHNTLYWYLQNLGQGPELLIRYENEEAVDDSQLPKDRFSAERLKGVDSTLKIQPAELGDSAVYLCASSLGWERGNSYEQYFGPGTRLTVT.

The chain links TRBV7-9 to TRBJ1-4; TRBD1 is a possible D gene (6 bases). The V end was cut by 1 base, the J end by 8 bases, with 14 bases between. Per germline, CDR1 SEHNR and CDR2 FQNEAQ (reference sequence). This CDR3 has 15 residues. CDR3 in amino acids: CASSLEGRGGEKLFF. For the CDR3, the DNA is TGTGCCAGCAGCTTAGAAGGCAGGGGTGGAGAAAAACTGTTTTTT.

The V and J genes are TRBV11-2 and TRBJ2-2; no firm D call. The CDR3 consists of 17 residues. V was shortened by 0 bases and J by 1 base, with 12 bases between the two germline ends. CDR1 and CDR2 from the germline V gene are SGHAT and FQNNGV. In DNA, the CDR3 is TGTGCCAGCAGCTTAGATCGGGCACCCCTGAACACCGGGGAGCTGTTTTTT. The encoded protein is CASSLDRAPLNTGELFF.